This T cell receptor (beta chain) emerged from a study of blood T cell repertoires in COVID-19 (dated by TCRdb to the early 2020s). Looking at the study overall: The collaborator samples originated in the United States, Italy and Spain and spanned the acute and convalescent phases of COVID-19. A freely available public database, intended as a resource for researchers studying the immune response to SARS-CoV-2, is where the repertoires were released. Where available, HLA class I and class II types were obtained from metadata supplied by the sample provider rather than from assay-based typing. Samples came from the ongoing ImmuneRACE study (first 160 participants) plus 1,254 subjects from 6 global collaborators. The material from the prospective study consisted of cDNA or gDNA derived from T cells, B-cell-depleted T cells, or PBMCs. A de-identified subject ID, COVID-19 status, age in years and sex were almost always included in the sample metadata. Deeply sampled blood TCRbeta repertoires from subjects exposed to, actively infected with, or recovered from COVID-19 were included in the dataset. The research as a whole found: The quantity of clinical and demographic metadata differed by source and by participant and was supplied without curation.

A word on this clone: Its antigen is currently not known. No base-level quality is on record; no much larger clone is a single base apart.

One collaborating source in Seattle enrolled patients during active infection and followed them longitudinally through the course of disease. The collaborating institutions used their own protocols to collect whole blood in K2EDTA tubes. For TCRbeta analysis, collaborators shipped samples as frozen whole blood, isolated PBMCs, or DNA extracted from either of those sample types. TCRbeta CDR3 regions were amplified from genomic DNA using the immunoSEQ Assay, a bias-controlled multiplex PCR. Per the authors' processing: The number of nucleated cells in each sample was estimated from the amplification of reference gene primers within the assay. Sequence reads were collapsed and filtered to measure the absolute abundance of every unique TCRbeta CDR3 rearrangement. For each sample, productive Simpson clonality was calculated by taking the square root of Simpson's diversity index across productive rearrangements. TCRdb provides this immuneACCESS table in a form limited to in-frame rearrangements. Some clones are lacking; in checked studies, under half of them reflect an unresolved V gene, and why the rest are absent is not known. Clone size and V and J calls were adopted from that table, with D and trimming inferred from the DNA. Within this sample are under 200,000 clones, with around four fifths of them counted one time only. The ten most abundant clones make up approximately 0.97% of the sample.

The germline V gene sets CDR1 to SGHRS and CDR2 to YFSETQ. From its cysteine to its phenylalanine, the CDR3 spans 17 amino acids. The only DNA kept is the CDR3, 51 bases in frame from the first base. V lost 4 bases and J lost 2 bases; the stretch between them is 21 bases long. Material for sequencing was peripheral blood. The sequence is built from TRBV5-1 and TRBJ1-2; a tentative D match to TRBD1 spans 5 bases. The sequence derives from a man aged 55 to 70 with COVID-19, enrolled during active disease. The DNA is TGCGCCAGCAGCCCCCGCCCGGACACTCGAACAAACTATGGCTACACCTTC. This sequence encodes CASSPRPDTRTNYGYTF.